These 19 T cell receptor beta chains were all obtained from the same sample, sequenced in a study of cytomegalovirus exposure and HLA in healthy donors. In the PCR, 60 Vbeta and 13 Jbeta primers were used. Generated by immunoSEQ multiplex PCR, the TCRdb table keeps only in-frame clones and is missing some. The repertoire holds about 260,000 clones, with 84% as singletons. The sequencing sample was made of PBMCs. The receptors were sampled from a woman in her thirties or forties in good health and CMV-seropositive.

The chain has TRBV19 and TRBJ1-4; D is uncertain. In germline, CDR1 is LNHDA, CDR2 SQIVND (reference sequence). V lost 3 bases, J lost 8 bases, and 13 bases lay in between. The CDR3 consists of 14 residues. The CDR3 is CASSIVVGYEKLFF. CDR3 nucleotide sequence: TGTGCCAGTAGTATTGTAGTCGGGTACGAAAAACTGTTTTTT. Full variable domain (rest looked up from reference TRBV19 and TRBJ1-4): DGGITQSPKYLFRKEGQNVTLSCEQNLNHDAMYWYRQDPGQGLRLIYYSQIVNDFQKGDIAEGYSVSREKKESFPLTVTSAQKNPTAFYLCASSIVVGYEKLFFGSGTQLSVL.

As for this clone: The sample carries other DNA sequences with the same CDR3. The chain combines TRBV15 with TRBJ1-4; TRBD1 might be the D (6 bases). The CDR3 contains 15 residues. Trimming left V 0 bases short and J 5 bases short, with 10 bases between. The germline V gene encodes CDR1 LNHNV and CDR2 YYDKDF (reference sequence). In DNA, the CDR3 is TGTGCCACCAGCAGAGATCGGCAGGGGAATGAAAAACTGTTTTTT. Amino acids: CATSRDRQGNEKLFF. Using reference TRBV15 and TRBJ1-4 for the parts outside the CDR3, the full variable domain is DAMVIQNPRYQVTQFGKPVTLSCSQTLNHNVMYWYQQKSSQAPKLLFHYYDKDFNNEADTPDNFQSRRPNTSFCFLDIRSPGLGDTAMYLCATSRDRQGNEKLFFGSGTQLSVL.

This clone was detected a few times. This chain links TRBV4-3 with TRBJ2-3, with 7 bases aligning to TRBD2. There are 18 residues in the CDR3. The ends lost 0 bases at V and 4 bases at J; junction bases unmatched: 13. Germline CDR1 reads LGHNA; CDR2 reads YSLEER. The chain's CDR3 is CASSQDLGSGTKADTQYF. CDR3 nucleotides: TGCGCCAGCAGCCAAGATTTAGGGAGCGGGACTAAAGCAGATACGCAGTATTTT.

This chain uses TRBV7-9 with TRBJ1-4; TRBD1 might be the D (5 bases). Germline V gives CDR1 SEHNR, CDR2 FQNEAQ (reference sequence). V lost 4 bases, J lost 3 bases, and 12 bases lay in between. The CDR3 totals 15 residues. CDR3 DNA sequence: TGTGCCAGCAGCTCCTTCGGGGGGGCTAATGAAAAACTGTTTTTT. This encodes CASSSFGGANEKLFF. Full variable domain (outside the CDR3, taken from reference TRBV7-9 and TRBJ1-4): DTGVSQNPRHKITKRGQNVTFRCDPISEHNRLYWYRQTLGQGPEFLTYFQNEAQLEKSRLLSDRFSAERPKGSFSTLEIQRTEQGDSAMYLCASSSFGGANEKLFFGSGTQLSVL.

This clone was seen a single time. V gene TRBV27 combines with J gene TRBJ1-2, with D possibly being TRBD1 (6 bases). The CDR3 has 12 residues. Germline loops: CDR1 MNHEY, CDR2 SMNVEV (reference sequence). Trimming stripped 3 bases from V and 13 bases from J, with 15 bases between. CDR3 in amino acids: CASSFLQGAPTF. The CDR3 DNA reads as TGTGCCAGCAGTTTCCTACAGGGTGCGCCCACCTTC.

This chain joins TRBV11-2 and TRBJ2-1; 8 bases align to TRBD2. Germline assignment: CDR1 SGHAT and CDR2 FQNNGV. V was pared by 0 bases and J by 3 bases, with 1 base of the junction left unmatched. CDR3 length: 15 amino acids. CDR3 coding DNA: TGTGCCAGCAGCTTAGAACTAGCGGACTACAATGAGCAGTTCTTC. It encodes CASSLELADYNEQFF.

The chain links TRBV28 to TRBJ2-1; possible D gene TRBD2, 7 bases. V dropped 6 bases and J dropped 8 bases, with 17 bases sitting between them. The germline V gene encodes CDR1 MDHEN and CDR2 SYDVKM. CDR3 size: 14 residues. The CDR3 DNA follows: TGTGCCAGCAGACAAGGGGGAGGGGCCTATGAGCAGTTCTTC. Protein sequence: CASRQGGGAYEQFF. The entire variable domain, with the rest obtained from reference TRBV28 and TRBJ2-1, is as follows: DVKVTQSSRYLVKRTGEKVFLECVQDMDHENMFWYRQDPGLGLRLIYFSYDVKMKEKGDIPEGYSVSREKKERFSLILESASTNQTSMYLCASRQGGGAYEQFFGPGTRLTVL.

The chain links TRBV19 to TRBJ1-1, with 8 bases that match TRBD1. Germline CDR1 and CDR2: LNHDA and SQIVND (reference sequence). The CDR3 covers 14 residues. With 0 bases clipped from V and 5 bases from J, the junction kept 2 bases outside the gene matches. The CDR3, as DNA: TGTGCCAGTAGTATAGAACAGGGGGGAACTGAAGCTTTCTTT. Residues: CASSIEQGGTEAFF.

In DNA, the CDR3 is TGTGCCAGCTCCCTGGGACAGGGGAATCGGGACGGCGAGCAGTACTTC. This codes for CASSLGQGNRDGEQYF. This chain links TRBV7-9 with TRBJ2-7, with TRBD1 matching 10 bases. The CDR3 totals 16 residues. The V segment lost 8 bases and the J segment 6 bases; nucleotides outside the gene matches: 16. The germline V gene has CDR1 SEHNR and CDR2 FQNEAQ (reference sequence).

CDR3 amino acids: CASSLVYYRSNQPQHF. The CDR3 region has the DNA TGTGCCAGCAGCTTAGTTTATTACAGGAGCAATCAGCCCCAGCATTTT. The rearrangement links TRBV7-9 to TRBJ1-5, with D perhaps matching TRBD1 (5 bases). Germline values: CDR1 SEHNR, CDR2 FQNEAQ (reference sequence). The V gene lost 1 base and the J gene lost 1 base, with 11 bases spanning the gap. The CDR3 runs to 16 residues.

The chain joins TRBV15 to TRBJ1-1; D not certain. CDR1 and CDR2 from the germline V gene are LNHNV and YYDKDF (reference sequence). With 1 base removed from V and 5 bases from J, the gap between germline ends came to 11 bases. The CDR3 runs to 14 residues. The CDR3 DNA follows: TGTGCCACCAGCAGAGTAGAGGCGCGAACTGAAGCTTTCTTT. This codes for CATSRVEARTEAFF.

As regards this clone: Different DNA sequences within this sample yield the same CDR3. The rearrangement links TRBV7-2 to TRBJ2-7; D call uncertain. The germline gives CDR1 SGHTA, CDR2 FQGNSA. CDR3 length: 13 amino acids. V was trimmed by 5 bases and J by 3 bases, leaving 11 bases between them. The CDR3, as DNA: TGTGCCAGCAGCCCCCCCGGTGGCTACGAGCAGTACTTC. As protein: CASSPPGGYEQYF. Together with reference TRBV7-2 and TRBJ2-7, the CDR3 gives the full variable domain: GAGVSQSPSNKVTEKGKDVELRCDPISGHTALYWYRQSLGQGLEFLIYFQGNSAPDKSGLPSDRFSAERTGGSVSTLTIQRTQQEDSAVYLCASSPPGGYEQYFGPGTRLTVT.

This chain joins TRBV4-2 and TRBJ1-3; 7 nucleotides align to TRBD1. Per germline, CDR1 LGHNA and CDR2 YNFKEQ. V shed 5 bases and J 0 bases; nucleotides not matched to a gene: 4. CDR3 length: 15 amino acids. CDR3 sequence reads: CASSNHRGSGNTIYF. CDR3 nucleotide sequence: TGTGCCAGCAGCAACCACAGGGGCTCTGGAAACACCATATATTTT.

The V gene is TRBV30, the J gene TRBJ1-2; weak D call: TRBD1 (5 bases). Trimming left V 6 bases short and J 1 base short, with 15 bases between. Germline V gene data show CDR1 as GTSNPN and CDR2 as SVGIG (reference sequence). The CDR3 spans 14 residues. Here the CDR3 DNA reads TGTGCCTGCTCGTCCGGGGGTCTTAACTATGGCTACACCTTC. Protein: CACSSGGLNYGYTF.

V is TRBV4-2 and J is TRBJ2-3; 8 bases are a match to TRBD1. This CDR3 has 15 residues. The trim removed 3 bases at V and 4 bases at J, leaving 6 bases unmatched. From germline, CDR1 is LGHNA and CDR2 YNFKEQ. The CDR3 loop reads CASSHDRGGADTQYF. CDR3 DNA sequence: TGTGCCAGCAGCCATGACAGGGGTGGCGCAGATACGCAGTATTTT.

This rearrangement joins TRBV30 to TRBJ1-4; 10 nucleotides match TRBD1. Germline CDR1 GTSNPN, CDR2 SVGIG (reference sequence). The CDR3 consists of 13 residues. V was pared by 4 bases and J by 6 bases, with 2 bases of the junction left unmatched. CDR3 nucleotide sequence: TGTGCCTGGACGGGACAGGGGTATGAAAAACTGTTTTTT. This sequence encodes CAWTGQGYEKLFF.

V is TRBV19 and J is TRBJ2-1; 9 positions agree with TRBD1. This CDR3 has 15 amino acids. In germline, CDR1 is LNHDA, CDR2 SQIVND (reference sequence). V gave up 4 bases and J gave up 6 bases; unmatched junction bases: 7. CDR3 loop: CASSTGTGTLNEQFF. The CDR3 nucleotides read TGTGCCAGTAGTACCGGGACAGGGACCCTCAATGAGCAGTTCTTC.

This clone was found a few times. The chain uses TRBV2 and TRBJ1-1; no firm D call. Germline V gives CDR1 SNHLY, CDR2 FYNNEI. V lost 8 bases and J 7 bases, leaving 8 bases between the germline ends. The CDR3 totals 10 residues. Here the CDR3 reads CASEVDEAFF. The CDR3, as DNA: TGTGCCAGCGAGGTTGATGAAGCTTTCTTT.

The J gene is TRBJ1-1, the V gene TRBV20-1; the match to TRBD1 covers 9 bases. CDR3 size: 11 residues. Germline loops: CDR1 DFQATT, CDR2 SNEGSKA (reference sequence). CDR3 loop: CSETGGGEAFF. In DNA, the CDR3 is TGCAGCGAGACAGGGGGTGGTGAAGCTTTCTTT.